Included here is one T cell receptor beta chain sequence, with context. These data are taken from a study of regulatory T cells in long-lasting Graves disease. Arm-PCR of CDR3 regions and iRepertoire HTBI primers were used to build TCR beta libraries. TCRdb recomputed calls from the multiplex PCR reads with MiXCR, one row per CDR3 protein. The data show about 610,000 distinct CDR3 sequences, 15% to 20% seen once. Time point given: newly diagnosed GD, antithyroid drugs for less than 3 months. RNA extracted from PBMCs served as the sequencing template. Losses at the gene ends were 6 bases for V and 3 bases for J; bases not matched to a gene: 6. CDR3 length: 14 amino acids. CDR1 is MNHNS and CDR2 is SASEGT in the germline V gene. These data were likewise used in another study, on T cells in Graves' hyperthyroidism and ophthalmopathy.

The input for sequencing was peripheral blood mononuclear cells (PBMCs), taken at new diagnosis, from a patient treated with antithyroid drugs. The J gene is TRBJ2-3, the V gene TRBV6-1; 7 bases fit TRBD2. This TCR came from a man between 18 and 29 years old with Graves disease. DNA for the CDR3: TGTGCCAGCAGGGGGGGGGGAGCGACAGATACGCAGTATTTT. Translation: CASRGGGATDTQYF.